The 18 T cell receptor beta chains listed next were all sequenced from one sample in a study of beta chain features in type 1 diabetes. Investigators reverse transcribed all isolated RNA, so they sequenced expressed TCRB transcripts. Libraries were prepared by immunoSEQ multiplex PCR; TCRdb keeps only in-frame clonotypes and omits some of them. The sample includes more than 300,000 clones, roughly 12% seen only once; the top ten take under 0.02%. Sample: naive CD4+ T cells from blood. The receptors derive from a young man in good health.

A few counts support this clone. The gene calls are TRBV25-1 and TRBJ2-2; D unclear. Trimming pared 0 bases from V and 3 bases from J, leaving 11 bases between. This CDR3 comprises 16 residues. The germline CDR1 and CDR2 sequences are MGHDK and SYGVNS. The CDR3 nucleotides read TGTGCCAGCAGTGAATATTGTCAGGTAGACACCGGGGAGCTGTTTTTT. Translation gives CASSEYCQVDTGELFF.

The chain's CDR3 is CASSQETLAAQYF. The CDR3 DNA reads TGCGCCAGCAGCCAGGAGACCCTAGCGGCCCAGTACTTC. This sequence joins TRBV4-3 and TRBJ2-5, with 7 bases identical to TRBD2. CDR1 is LGHNA and CDR2 is YSLEER in the germline V gene. CDR3 length: 13 amino acids. V lost 3 bases and J lost 9; bases outside the gene matches: 7.

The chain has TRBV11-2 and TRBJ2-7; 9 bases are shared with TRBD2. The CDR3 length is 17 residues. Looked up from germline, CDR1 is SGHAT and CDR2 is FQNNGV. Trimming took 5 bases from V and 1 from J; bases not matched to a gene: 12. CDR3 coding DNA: TGTGCCAGCAGCCCAGGTGGTGGACTAGCGTTTTCCTACGAGCAGTACTTC. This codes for CASSPGGGLAFSYEQYF.

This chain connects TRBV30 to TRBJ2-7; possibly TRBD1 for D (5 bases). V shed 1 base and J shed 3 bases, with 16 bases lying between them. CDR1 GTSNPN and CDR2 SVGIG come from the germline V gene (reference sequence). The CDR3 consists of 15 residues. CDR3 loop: CAWSGRVTDYYEQYF. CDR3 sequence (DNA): TGTGCCTGGAGTGGTAGGGTGACAGATTACTACGAGCAGTACTTC. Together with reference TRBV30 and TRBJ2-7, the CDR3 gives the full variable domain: SQTIHQWPATLVQPVGSPLSLECTVEGTSNPNLYWYRQAAGRGLQLLFYSVGIGQISSEVPQNLSASRPQDRQFILSSKKLLLSDSGFYLCAWSGRVTDYYEQYFGPGTRLTVT.

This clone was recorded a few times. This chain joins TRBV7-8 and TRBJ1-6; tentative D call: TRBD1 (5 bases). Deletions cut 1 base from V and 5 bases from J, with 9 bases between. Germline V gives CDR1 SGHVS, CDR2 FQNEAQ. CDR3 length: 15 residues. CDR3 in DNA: TGTGCCAGCAGCTTAGGTCCGGGGGATAATTCACCCCTCCACTTT. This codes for CASSLGPGDNSPLHF.

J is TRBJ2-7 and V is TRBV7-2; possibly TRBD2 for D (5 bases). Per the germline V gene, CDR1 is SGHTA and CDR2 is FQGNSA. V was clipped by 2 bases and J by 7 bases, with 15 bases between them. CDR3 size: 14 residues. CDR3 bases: TGTGCCAGCAGCTTAACTCCCGTTCGGGGAGAGCAGTACTTC. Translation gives CASSLTPVRGEQYF.

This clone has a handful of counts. The CDR3: CASSESKRTNEKLFF. The CDR3 region has the DNA TGTGCCAGCAGTGAAAGCAAGAGAACTAATGAAAAACTGTTTTTT. The chain carries TRBV2 and TRBJ1-4; D unresolved. Deletions cut 2 bases from V and 1 base from J, with 8 bases between. The CDR3 contains 15 residues. CDR1 and CDR2 (germline): SNHLY, FYNNEI.

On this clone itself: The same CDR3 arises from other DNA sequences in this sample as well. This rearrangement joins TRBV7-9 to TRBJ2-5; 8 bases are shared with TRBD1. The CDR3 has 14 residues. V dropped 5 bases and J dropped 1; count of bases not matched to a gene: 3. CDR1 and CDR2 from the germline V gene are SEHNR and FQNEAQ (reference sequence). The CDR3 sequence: CASSPGTGQETQYF. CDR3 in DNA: TGTGCCAGCAGCCCGGGGACAGGCCAAGAGACCCAGTACTTC.

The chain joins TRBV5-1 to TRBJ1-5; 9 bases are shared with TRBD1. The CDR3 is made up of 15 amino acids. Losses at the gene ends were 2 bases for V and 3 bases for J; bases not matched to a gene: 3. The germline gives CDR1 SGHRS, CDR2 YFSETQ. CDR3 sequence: CASSLTGGINQPQHF. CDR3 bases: TGCGCCAGCAGCTTAACAGGGGGCATCAATCAGCCCCAGCATTTT.

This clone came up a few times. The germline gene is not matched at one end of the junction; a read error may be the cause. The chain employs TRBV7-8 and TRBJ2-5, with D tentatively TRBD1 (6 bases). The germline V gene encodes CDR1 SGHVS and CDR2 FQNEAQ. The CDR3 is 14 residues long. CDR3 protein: CASSVEDRPGQGNF. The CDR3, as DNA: TGTGCCAGCAGCGTAGAGGATAGGCCGGGACAAGGGAACTTC.

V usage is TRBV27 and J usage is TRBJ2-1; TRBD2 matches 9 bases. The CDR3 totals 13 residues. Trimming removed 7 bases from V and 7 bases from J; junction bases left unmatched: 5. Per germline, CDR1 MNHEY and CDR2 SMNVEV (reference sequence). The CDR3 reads CASTSAGGNEQFF. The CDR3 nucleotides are TGTGCCAGCACCTCAGCGGGGGGTAATGAGCAGTTCTTC.

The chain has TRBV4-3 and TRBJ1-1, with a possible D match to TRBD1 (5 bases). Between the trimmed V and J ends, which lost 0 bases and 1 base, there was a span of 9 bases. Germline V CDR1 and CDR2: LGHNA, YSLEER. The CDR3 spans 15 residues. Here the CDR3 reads CASSQDKTGNTEAFF. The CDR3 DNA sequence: TGCGCCAGCAGCCAAGATAAAACAGGGAACACTGAAGCTTTCTTT.

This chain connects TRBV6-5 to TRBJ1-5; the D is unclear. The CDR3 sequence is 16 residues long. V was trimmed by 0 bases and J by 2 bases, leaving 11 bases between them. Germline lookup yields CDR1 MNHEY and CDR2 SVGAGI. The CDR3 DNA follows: TGTGCCAGCAGTTACTCGGAGGACGCACGCAATCAGCCCCAGCATTTT. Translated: CASSYSEDARNQPQHF.

The DNA for the CDR3 is TGTGCCAGCAGTTACTCGGGGACAGGGAAAGGGCCCCAGCATTTT. It codes for CASSYSGTGKGPQHF. This chain links TRBV6-5 with TRBJ1-5, with 9 nucleotides matching TRBD1. After removal of 0 bases from V and 9 bases from J, the junction contained 6 bases not matched to a gene. This CDR3 has 15 amino acids. CDR1 is MNHEY and CDR2 is SVGAGI in the germline V gene.

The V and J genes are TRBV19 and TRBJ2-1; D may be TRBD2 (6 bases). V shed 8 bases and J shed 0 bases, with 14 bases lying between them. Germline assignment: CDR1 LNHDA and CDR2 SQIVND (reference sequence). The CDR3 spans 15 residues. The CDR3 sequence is CASQVAGISYNEQFF. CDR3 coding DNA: TGTGCCAGTCAAGTGGCGGGGATCTCCTACAATGAGCAGTTCTTC.

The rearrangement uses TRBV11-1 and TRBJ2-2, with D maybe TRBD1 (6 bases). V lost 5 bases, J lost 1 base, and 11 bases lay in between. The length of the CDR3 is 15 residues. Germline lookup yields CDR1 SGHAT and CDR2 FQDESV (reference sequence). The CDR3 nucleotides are TGTGCCAGCAGCCCCGGACAGTTGAACACCGGGGAGCTGTTTTTT. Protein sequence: CASSPGQLNTGELFF.

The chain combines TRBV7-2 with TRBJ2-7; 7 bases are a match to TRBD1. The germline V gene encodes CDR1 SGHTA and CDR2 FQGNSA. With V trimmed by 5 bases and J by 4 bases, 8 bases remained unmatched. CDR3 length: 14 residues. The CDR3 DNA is TGTGCCAGCAGCCCCCGGGCAGGGGGATACGAGCAGTACTTC. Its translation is CASSPRAGGYEQYF.

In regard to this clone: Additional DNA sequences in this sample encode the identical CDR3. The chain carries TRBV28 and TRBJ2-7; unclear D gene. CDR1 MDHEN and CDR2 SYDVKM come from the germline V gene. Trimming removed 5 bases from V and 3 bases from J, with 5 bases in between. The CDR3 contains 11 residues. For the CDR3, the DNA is TGTGCCAGCAGTCTCCGCTACGAGCAGTACTTC. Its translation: CASSLRYEQYF.